This section outlines one TCR beta chain sequence together with its context. This record belongs to a study of sequential checkpoint blockade in melanoma. Regarding treatment: randomized to nivolumab then ipilimumab (arm A) or the reverse (arm B). None of the patients previously received DNA-damaging chemotherapy. Sorted cells were live CD3+CD8+, lacking CD19 and CD56, from PBMCs. V dropped 0 bases and J dropped 5; count of bases not matched to a gene: 5. This CDR3 has 15 residues. Germline CDR1 is MNHEY and CDR2 is SVGAGI. Repertoires were generated with immunoSEQ multiplex PCR, while TCRdb's copy carries only in-frame clones and drops some. Found here are approximately 28,000 clones, about 83% of them singletons; the top ten hold less than 20%.

This chain links TRBV6-5 with TRBJ2-3; 7 positions match TRBD2. The source was CD8+ T cells sorted from blood (inferred from file names), collected from a patient given nivolumab and ipilimumab in sequence. The clonotype originates from a human donor with melanoma. The DNA for the CDR3 is TGTGCCAGCAGTTACTCGACGGGACTAAGAGATACGCAGTATTTT. It encodes CASSYSTGLRDTQYF.